Included here is one T cell receptor beta chain sequence, with context. The V segment lost 4 bases and the J segment 0 bases; nucleotides outside the gene matches: 12. The CDR3 totals 17 residues. Germline CDR1 is SGDLS and CDR2 is YYNGEE. The entry originates in a study of T-cell reconstitution after alpha-beta-depleted transplantation in children. Preparation of the TCRbeta library was carried out with unique molecular identifiers. TCRdb re-derived calls from the PCR reads in MiXCR, one entry per CDR3 protein. The profile covers about 510,000 distinct CDR3 sequences, with about an eighth appearing a single time and roughly 15% taken by the ten largest.

The sequences come from PBMCs, mostly from graft donor cells, collected 180 days after TCRalphabeta/CD19-depleted stem cell transplant. This chain links TRBV9 with TRBJ1-2, with TRBD1 matching over 7 bases. This TCR came from a female patient aged 2-10 years who had a stem cell transplant for aplastic anemia, so the T cells may come from the graft donor. CDR3 DNA: TGTGCCAGCAGCACAGGGGCTACGGCGACTTCTAACTATGGCTACACCTTC. Protein product: CASSTGATATSNYGYTF.